One sample yielded the 14 T cell receptor beta chains listed below, sequenced in a study of identifying expanded T cells in peripheral blood. TCRdb's copy holds only in-frame clones and misses some; the assay was immunoSEQ multiplex PCR. The repertoire consists of just under 65,000 clones, with around 87% occurring once and the leading ten covering roughly 4.8%. The sequenced sample consisted of blood. The receptors were sampled from a person between 18 and 69 years old in good health.

The rearrangement links TRBV19 to TRBJ2-5; D may be TRBD2 (5 bases). The CDR3 has 13 residues. Germline lookup yields CDR1 LNHDA and CDR2 SQIVND (reference sequence). With 6 bases removed from V and 2 bases from J, the gap between germline ends came to 10 bases. The CDR3 DNA reads as TGTGCCAGTAGGGGTACGGGGCAAGAGACCCAGTACTTC. This sequence encodes CASRGTGQETQYF.

V gene TRBV28 combines with J gene TRBJ2-3, with D perhaps TRBD1 or TRBD2 (5 bases each). The V end was cut by 2 bases, the J end by 4 bases, with 10 bases between. The CDR3 covers 14 residues. Germline values: CDR1 MDHEN, CDR2 SYDVKM. Here the CDR3 reads CASSLSGGSDTQYF. The CDR3 DNA is TGTGCCAGCAGTTTAAGTGGGGGTTCAGATACGCAGTATTTT.

This sequence joins TRBV7-9 and TRBJ2-1; no clear D gene. Germline CDR1 and CDR2: SEHNR and FQNEAQ (reference sequence). The CDR3 is 12 residues long. With 4 bases removed from V and 8 bases from J, the gap between germline ends came to 9 bases. CDR3 region: CASSSLSDEQFF. CDR3 DNA: TGTGCCAGCAGCTCTTTATCGGATGAGCAGTTCTTC. The variable domain in full, completed from reference TRBV7-9 and TRBJ2-1, reads DTGVSQNPRHKITKRGQNVTFRCDPISEHNRLYWYRQTLGQGPEFLTYFQNEAQLEKSRLLSDRFSAERPKGSFSTLEIQRTEQGDSAMYLCASSSLSDEQFFGPGTRLTVL.

The rearrangement links TRBV5-1 to TRBJ2-3; 13 positions match TRBD2. In germline, CDR1 is SGHRS, CDR2 YFSETQ. The CDR3 length is 14 residues. With 2 bases clipped from V and 9 bases from J, the junction kept 3 bases outside the gene matches. DNA for the CDR3: TGCGCCAGCAGCTTAGGGACTAGCGGGGAAACGCAGTATTTT. Protein sequence: CASSLGTSGETQYF.

V is TRBV27 and J is TRBJ2-3, with 15 bases identical to TRBD2. CDR1 is MNHEY and CDR2 is SMNVEV in the germline V gene (reference sequence). Losses at the gene ends were 7 bases for V and 3 bases for J; bases not matched to a gene: 11. The CDR3 is 18 amino acids. The CDR3 protein is CASKSGTSGRPQTDTQYF. Here the CDR3 DNA reads TGTGCCAGCAAATCCGGGACTAGCGGGAGGCCTCAAACAGATACGCAGTATTTT.

The chain combines TRBV27 with TRBJ1-1, with 8 bases lining up with TRBD1. The ends lost 0 bases at V and 4 bases at J; junction bases unmatched: 10. CDR3 length equals 17 residues. Germline lookup yields CDR1 MNHEY and CDR2 SMNVEV (reference sequence). In DNA form, the CDR3 reads TGTGCCAGCAGTTTATCATGGACAGGGAATTACCGCACTGAAGCTTTCTTT. Amino acids: CASSLSWTGNYRTEAFF.

The chain couples TRBV6-5 to TRBJ1-6; 9 bases line up with TRBD1. The V and J ends lost 4 bases and 8 bases, in that order; junction bases with no gene match: 6. Germline-derived CDR1 and CDR2 are MNHEY and SVGAGI. This CDR3 is 15 amino acids long. Here the CDR3 DNA reads TGTGCCAGCAGTTCGACTACAGGGGGCTATTCACCCCTCCACTTT. Its protein is CASSSTTGGYSPLHF.

The genes are TRBV7-2 and TRBJ2-3, with D perhaps TRBD2 (5 bases). The ends were cut back, 4 bases at V and 2 bases at J, with 10 bases in the middle. CDR1 and CDR2 from the germline V gene are SGHTA and FQGNSA. The CDR3 sequence is 14 residues long. CDR3 loop: CASSSRLTTDTQYF. The CDR3 region has the DNA TGTGCCAGCAGCTCAAGACTAACCACAGATACGCAGTATTTT.

The chain combines TRBV29-1 with TRBJ2-1; D not resolved. In germline, CDR1 is SQVTM, CDR2 ANQGSEA. This CDR3 region has 10 residues. V shed 5 bases and J shed 7 bases, with 6 bases lying between them. The CDR3 DNA reads as TGCAGCGTTTATTCGAATGAGCAGTTCTTC. This sequence encodes CSVYSNEQFF.

V usage is TRBV18 and J usage is TRBJ2-2; tentative D call: TRBD2 (5 bases). The CDR3 is 15 residues long. Trimming took off 8 bases at V and 2 bases at J, with 15 bases between the two ends. Germline loops: CDR1 KGHSH, CDR2 LQKENI. CDR3 DNA sequence: TGTGCCAGCGTTGAGGGCAGAGTTAACACCGGGGAGCTGTTTTTT. Translated, it gives CASVEGRVNTGELFF.

This chain connects TRBV27 to TRBJ2-7; 7 bases are a match to TRBD2. V dropped 6 bases and J dropped 3; count of bases not matched to a gene: 8. Germline CDR1 and CDR2: MNHEY and SMNVEV (reference sequence). This CDR3 is 14 amino acids long. CDR3 protein: CASSSLRGVYEQYF. The DNA for the CDR3 is TGTGCCAGCAGCTCATTACGGGGGGTCTACGAGCAGTACTTC.

J is TRBJ2-7 and V is TRBV10-3; a weak D match, TRBD2 (5 bases). Trimming took off 0 bases at V and 8 bases at J, with 20 bases between the two ends. Germline V gives CDR1 ENHRY, CDR2 SYGVKD. The CDR3 runs 16 residues. The CDR3 sequence is CAISESIASQPAKQYF. CDR3 in DNA: TGTGCCATCAGTGAGTCGATCGCTAGCCAACCTGCTAAGCAGTACTTC.

J is TRBJ2-2 and V is TRBV7-3, with 10 positions matching TRBD1. V shed 5 bases, J shed 6 bases, and the junction held 12 bases outside the gene matches. The CDR3 covers 17 residues. Germline loops: CDR1 SGHTA, CDR2 FQGTGA. CDR3 in amino acids: CASSRTRDRGKAGELFF. In nucleotides, the CDR3 is TGTGCCAGCAGCCGCACCCGGGACAGGGGTAAAGCCGGGGAGCTGTTTTTT.

The chain combines TRBV25-1 with TRBJ1-3; unclear D gene. Germline CDR1 is MGHDK and CDR2 is SYGVNS. The CDR3 loop spans 17 amino acids. V lost 1 base, J lost 4 bases, and 17 bases lay in between. Written as DNA, the CDR3 is TGTGCCAGCAGTGAATCAAGAGTAGGGCTTGGCGGAAACACCATATATTTT. Protein product: CASSESRVGLGGNTIYF. The entire variable domain, with the rest obtained from reference TRBV25-1 and TRBJ1-3, is as follows: EADIYQTPRYLVIGTGKKITLECSQTMGHDKMYWYQQDPGMELHLIHYSYGVNSTEKGDLSSESTVSRIRTEHFPLTLESARPSHTSQYLCASSESRVGLGGNTIYFGEGSWLTVV.